The clone carrying this T cell receptor (beta chain) was observed at least ten times. This sample stems from a study of response to subunit inactivated influenza vaccine. The CDR3 runs 16 residues. Trimming shortened V by 1 base and J by 0 bases, and 9 bases separated the two germline ends. MiXCR, applied by TCRdb to the RT-PCR reads, yields one record per CDR3 protein. The sample gives over 450,000 distinct CDR3 sequences, 10% to 15% of which show up once; around 13% is in the top ten. This clonotype was sampled from a man in his fifties who received an inactivated influenza vaccine. The sample here was PBMCs from blood, taken roughly 45 days after vaccination. The chain carries TRBV12-3 or TRBV12-4 and TRBJ1-4; D is unclear. In nucleotides, the CDR3 is TGTGCCAGCAGTTTAGAGCAGGCCGCAACTAATGAAAAACTGTTTTTT. This sequence encodes CASSLEQAATNEKLFF.